Listed below are T cell receptor beta chains from one sample, sequenced in a study of blood T cell repertoires in COVID-19. This table comes from immunoSEQ multiplex PCR, and its TCRdb copy is limited to in-frame clones, with some not included. Among tens of thousands of clones listed, approximately 79% were seen once. Sequenced material: peripheral blood. Receptors were obtained from a man aged 70 or older with acute or convalescent COVID-19. The CDR3 runs from the conserved cysteine through the conserved F or W. Fields, in order: J gene, V gene, clone size, D gene, CDR3 DNA, CDR3 protein. The D gene is left open where the match is weak. Clone size is stated in some rows and not others, as once, few, many or a class when expanded.

>TRBJ2-1|TRBV5-6|NA|TRBD2
TGTGCCAGCAGCTTCGGCGGGGGAGCAACCAATGAGCAGTTCTTC
CASSFGGGATNEQFF
>TRBJ2-4|TRBV5-1|NA|TRBD1
TGCGCCAGCAGCTTCGGTGAAGGGGGCCAGGCCAAAAACATTCAGTACTTC
CASSFGEGGQAKNIQYF
>TRBJ1-1|TRBV30|NA|NA
TGTGCCTGGAGTGTACTCAGGGGCACTGAAGCTTTCTTT
CAWSVLRGTEAFF
>TRBJ1-4|TRBV5-6|NA|TRBD1
TGTGCCAGCAGCTCACCACAGGGGGTTAATGAAAAACTGTTTTTT
CASSSPQGVNEKLFF
>TRBJ1-2|TRBV5-1|once|TRBD1
TGCGCCAGCAGCTTGATGATCCGGGACAGGGGGAACTATGGCTACACCTTC
CASSLMIRDRGNYGYTF
>TRBJ1-1|TRBV11-2|NA|NA
TGTGCCAGCAGTTCCCCTCAGGGGCCCACTGAAGCTTTCTTT
CASSSPQGPTEAFF
>TRBJ2-5|TRBV19|NA|TRBD2
TGTGCCAGTACCCTGGGACTAGCGGGGGGACCGGAGACCCAGTACTTC
CASTLGLAGGPETQYF
>TRBJ2-3|TRBV3-1/TRBV3-2|NA|NA
TGTGCCAGCAGCCCGGGACAAGGAGGCACAGATACGCAGTATTTT
CASSPGQGGTDTQYF
>TRBJ2-2|TRBV24-1|NA|NA
TGTGCCACCAGTGGTTCAGGGTACGCCGGGGAGCTGTTTTTT
CATSGSGYAGELFF
>TRBJ2-3|TRBV29-1|NA|TRBD1
TGCAGCGTGGCTGGGGACAGGGAAGATACGCAGTATTTT
CSVAGDREDTQYF
>TRBJ2-2|TRBV2|NA|NA
TGTGCCAGCAATGAGAGGAACACCGGGGAGCTGTTTTTT
CASNERNTGELFF
>TRBJ2-3|TRBV6-1|NA|TRBD2
TGTGCCAGCAGTGAACTAGCGGGGGGGCCAGATACGCAGTATTTT
CASSELAGGPDTQYF
>TRBJ1-3|TRBV10-3|NA|TRBD1
TGTGCCATCAGTGGCGGGACAGTTGCTGGAAACACCATATATTTT
CAISGGTVAGNTIYF
>TRBJ2-1|TRBV6-2/TRBV6-3|NA|TRBD2
TGTGCCAGCAGTGAGCCTAAAGCGGGGGGGCTGAATGAGCAGTTCTTC
CASSEPKAGGLNEQFF
>TRBJ2-3|TRBV10-2|NA|TRBD2
TGCGCCAGCAGTGAGCGGCTAGCGGGGGATACGCAGTATTTT
CASSERLAGDTQYF
>TRBJ1-3|TRBV9|once|TRBD1
TGTGCCAGCAGCGCAGGGGGCTCTGGAAACACCATATATTTT
CASSAGGSGNTIYF
>TRBJ2-1|TRBV11-2|NA|NA
TGTGCCAGCAGCTTACGTGTCGGTGAGCAGTTCTTC
CASSLRVGEQFF
>TRBJ2-1|TRBV10-3|few|TRBD1
TGTGCCATCAGAGCCGGGACAGGGATAAATGAGCAGTTCTTC
CAIRAGTGINEQFF
>TRBJ2-7|TRBV18|NA|NA
TGTGCCAGCTCACCACGGGAGTACGAGCAGTACTTC
CASSPREYEQYF
>TRBJ1-4|TRBV19|NA|TRBD1
TGTGCCAGTAGCACAGGGGCCCGAAATGAAAAACTGTTTTTT
CASSTGARNEKLFF
>TRBJ2-4|TRBV5-4|NA|TRBD2
TGTGCCAGCAGCTTGGGGCTAGCGGGGAATACTGGGAACATTCAGTACTTC
CASSLGLAGNTGNIQYF
>TRBJ1-6|TRBV5-6|NA|TRBD1
TGTGCCACCTCGACAGGGAAACGTAATTCACCCCTCCACTTT
CATSTGKRNSPLHF